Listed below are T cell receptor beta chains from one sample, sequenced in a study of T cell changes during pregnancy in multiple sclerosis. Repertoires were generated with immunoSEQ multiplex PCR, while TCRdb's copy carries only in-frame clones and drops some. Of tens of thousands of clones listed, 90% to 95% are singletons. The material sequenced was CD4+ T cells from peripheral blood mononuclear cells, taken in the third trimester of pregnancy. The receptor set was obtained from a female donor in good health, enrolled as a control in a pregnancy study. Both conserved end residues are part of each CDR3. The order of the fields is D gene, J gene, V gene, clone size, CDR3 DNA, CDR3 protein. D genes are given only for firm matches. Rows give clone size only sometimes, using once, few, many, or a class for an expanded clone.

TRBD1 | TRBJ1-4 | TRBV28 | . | TGTGCCAGCAGTGTACAGGGGGCTGCAACTAATGAAAAACTGTTTTTT | CASSVQGAATNEKLFF
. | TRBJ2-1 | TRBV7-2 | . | TGTGCCAGCATCTCGAACTTATACAATGAGCAGTTCTTC | CASISNLYNEQFF
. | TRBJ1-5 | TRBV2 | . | TGTGCCAGCAGTGGAGGTCAGGGGACCCAGCCCCAGCATTTT | CASSGGQGTQPQHF
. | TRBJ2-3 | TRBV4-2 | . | TGTGCCAGCAGCCAAGGGCTAGCTACAGATACGCAGTATTTT | CASSQGLATDTQYF
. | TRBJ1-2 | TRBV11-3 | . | TGTGCCAGCAGCTTAGCCCCCGGGCGGGGGATCTATGGCTACACCTTC | CASSLAPGRGIYGYTF
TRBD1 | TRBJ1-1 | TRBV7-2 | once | TGTGCCAGCAGCTCGAGAGGGACAGCTGAAGCTTTCTTT | CASSSRGTAEAFF
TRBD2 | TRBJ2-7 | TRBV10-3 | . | TGTGCCATCAGTGAGTCGACGGGCGGGGGGGCAATGTTCTACGAGCAGTACTTC | CAISESTGGGAMFYEQYF
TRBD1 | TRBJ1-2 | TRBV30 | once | TGTGCCTGGAGGGATCCCGACAGGGCTTATGGCTACACCTTC | CAWRDPDRAYGYTF
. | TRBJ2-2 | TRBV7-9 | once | TGTGCCAGCAGCTTAAGACAGCTAAACACCGGGGAGCTGTTTTTT | CASSLRQLNTGELFF
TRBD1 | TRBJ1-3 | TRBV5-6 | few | TGTGCCAGCAGCCACAGGGGCCGCTCTGGAAACACCATATATTTT | CASSHRGRSGNTIYF
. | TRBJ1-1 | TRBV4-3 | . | TGCGCCAGCAGCCAAGGGGGAGGGACCCAAGGCCAGGGTGAAGCTTTCTTT | CASSQGGGTQGQGEAFF
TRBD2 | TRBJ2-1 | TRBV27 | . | TGTGCCAGCAGCCAAGGACTTAGCGGGGGAAGGTCCAGCTCCTACAATGAGCAGTTCTTC | CASSQGLSGGRSSSYNEQFF
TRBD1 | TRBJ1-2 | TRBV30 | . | TGTGCCTGGAGGAAGACAGGGAACTATGGCTACACCTTC | CAWRKTGNYGYTF
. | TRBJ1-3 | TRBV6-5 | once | TGTGCCAGCAGTACCCGACAGCCTGGAGGAAACACCATATATTTT | CASSTRQPGGNTIYF
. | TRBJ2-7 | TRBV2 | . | TGTGCCAGTAGAACAGGGTCCTACGAGCAGTACTTC | CASRTGSYEQYF
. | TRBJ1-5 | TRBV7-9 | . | TGTGCCAGCAGCCCTGTTAGTCAGCCCCAGCATTTT | CASSPVSQPQHF